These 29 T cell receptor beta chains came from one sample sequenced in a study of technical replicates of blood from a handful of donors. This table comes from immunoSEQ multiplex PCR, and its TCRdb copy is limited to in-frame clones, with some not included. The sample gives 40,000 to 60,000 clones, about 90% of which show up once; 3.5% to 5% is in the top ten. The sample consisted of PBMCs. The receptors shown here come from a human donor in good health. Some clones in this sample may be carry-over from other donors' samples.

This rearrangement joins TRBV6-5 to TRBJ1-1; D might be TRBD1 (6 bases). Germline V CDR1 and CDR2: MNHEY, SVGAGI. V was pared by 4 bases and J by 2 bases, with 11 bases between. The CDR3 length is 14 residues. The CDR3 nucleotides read TGTGCCAGCAGTTTCAGGGGTTCAAACACTGAAGCTTTCTTT. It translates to CASSFRGSNTEAFF.

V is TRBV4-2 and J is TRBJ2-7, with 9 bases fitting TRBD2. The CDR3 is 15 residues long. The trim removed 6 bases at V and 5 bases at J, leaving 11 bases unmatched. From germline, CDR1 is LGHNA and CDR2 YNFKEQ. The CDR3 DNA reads TGTGCCAGCAGGTACTCGCCTAGCGGGAACGACGAGCAGTACTTC. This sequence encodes CASRYSPSGNDEQYF.

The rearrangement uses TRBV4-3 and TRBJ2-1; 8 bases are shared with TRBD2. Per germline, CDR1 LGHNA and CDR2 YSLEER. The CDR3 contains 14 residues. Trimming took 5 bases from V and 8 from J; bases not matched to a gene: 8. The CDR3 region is CASSTSAGAYEQFF. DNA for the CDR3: TGCGCCAGCAGCACGTCAGCGGGAGCATATGAGCAGTTCTTC.

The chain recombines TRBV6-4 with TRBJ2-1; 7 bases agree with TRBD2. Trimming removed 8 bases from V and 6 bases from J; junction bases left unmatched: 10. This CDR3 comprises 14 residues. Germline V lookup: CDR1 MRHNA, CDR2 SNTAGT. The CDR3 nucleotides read TGTGCCAGCGCTCCACTAGCGCAGGGCAATGAGCAGTTCTTC. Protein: CASAPLAQGNEQFF.

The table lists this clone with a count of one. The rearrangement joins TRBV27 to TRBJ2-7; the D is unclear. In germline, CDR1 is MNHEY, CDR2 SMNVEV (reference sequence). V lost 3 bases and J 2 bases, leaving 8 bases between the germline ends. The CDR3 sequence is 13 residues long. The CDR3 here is CASSFDTTYEQYF. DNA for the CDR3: TGTGCCAGCAGTTTTGACACCACCTACGAGCAGTACTTC.

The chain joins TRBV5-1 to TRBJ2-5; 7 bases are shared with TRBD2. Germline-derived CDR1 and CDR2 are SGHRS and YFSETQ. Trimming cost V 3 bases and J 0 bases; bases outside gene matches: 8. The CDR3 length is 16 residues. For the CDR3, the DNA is TGCGCCAGCAGCTCGGGGGACTATTCGTACCAAGAGACCCAGTACTTC. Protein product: CASSSGDYSYQETQYF.

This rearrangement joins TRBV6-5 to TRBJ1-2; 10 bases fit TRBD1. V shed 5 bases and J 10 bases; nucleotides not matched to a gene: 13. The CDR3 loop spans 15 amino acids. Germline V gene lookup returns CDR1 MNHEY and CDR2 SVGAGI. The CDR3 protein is CASSQTGTGAMDYTF. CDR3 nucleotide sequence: TGTGCCAGCAGTCAGACCGGGACAGGGGCTATGGACTACACCTTC.

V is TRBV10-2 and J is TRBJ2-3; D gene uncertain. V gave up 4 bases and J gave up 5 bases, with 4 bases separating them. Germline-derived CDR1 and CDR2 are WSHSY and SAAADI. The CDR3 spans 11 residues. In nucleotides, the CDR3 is TGCGCCAGCAGTGTTAAAGATACGCAGTATTTT. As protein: CASSVKDTQYF.

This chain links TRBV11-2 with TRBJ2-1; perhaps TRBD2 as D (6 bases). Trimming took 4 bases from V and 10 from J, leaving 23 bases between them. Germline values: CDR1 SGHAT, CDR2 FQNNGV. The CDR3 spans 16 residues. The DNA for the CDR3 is TGTGCCAGCAGCTCCTTTGGGCGGGGAATTGGAAGGGAGCAGTTCTTC. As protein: CASSSFGRGIGREQFF.

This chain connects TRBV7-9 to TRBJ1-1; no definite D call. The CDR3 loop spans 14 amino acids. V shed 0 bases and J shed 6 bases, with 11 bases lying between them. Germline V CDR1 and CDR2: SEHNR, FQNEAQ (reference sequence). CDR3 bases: TGTGCCAGCAGCTTAGCGCTTATCGGGGCTGAAGCTTTCTTT. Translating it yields CASSLALIGAEAFF. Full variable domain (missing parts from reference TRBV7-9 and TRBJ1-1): DTGVSQNPRHKITKRGQNVTFRCDPISEHNRLYWYRQTLGQGPEFLTYFQNEAQLEKSRLLSDRFSAERPKGSFSTLEIQRTEQGDSAMYLCASSLALIGAEAFFGQGTRLTVV.

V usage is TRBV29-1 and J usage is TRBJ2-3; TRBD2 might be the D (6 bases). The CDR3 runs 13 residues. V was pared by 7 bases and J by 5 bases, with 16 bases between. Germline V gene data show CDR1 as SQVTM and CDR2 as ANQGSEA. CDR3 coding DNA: TGCAGCGCCCAACGGGGGACCGTAGATACGCAGTATTTT. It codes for CSAQRGTVDTQYF.

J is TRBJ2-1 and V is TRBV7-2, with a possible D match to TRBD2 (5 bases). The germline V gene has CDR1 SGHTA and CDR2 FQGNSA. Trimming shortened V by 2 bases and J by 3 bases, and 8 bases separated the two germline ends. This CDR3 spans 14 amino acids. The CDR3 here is CASSLSGDYNEQFF. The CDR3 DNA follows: TGTGCCAGCAGCTTATCCGGGGACTACAATGAGCAGTTCTTC.

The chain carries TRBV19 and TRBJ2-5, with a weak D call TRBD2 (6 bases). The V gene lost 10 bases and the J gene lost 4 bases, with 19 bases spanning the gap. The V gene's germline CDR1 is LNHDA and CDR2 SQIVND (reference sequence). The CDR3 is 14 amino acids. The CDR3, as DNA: TGTGCCAAGAGGAGGCTAGCGAGCGGAGAGACCCAGTACTTC. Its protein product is CAKRRLASGETQYF.

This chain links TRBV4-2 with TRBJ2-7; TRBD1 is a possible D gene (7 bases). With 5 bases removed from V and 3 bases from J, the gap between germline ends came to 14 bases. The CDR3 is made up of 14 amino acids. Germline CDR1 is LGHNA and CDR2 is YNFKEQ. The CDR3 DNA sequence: TGTGCCAGCAGCTTGGCAGGGGGGAACTACGAGCAGTACTTC. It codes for CASSLAGGNYEQYF.

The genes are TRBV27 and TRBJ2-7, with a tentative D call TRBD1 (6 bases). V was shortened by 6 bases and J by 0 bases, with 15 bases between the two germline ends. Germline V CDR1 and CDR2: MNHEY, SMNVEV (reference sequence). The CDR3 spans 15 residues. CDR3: CASSSRDKSSYEQYF. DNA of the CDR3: TGTGCCAGCAGCTCACGGGACAAAAGCTCCTACGAGCAGTACTTC.

The CDR3 loop is CASSLGQNYGYTF. CDR3 sequence (DNA): TGCGCCAGCAGCTTGGGACAGAACTATGGCTACACCTTC. This sequence joins TRBV5-1 and TRBJ1-2; TRBD1 might be the D (5 bases). Per the germline V gene, CDR1 is SGHRS and CDR2 is YFSETQ. V lost 0 bases, J lost 2 bases, and 5 bases lay in between. There are 13 residues in the CDR3.

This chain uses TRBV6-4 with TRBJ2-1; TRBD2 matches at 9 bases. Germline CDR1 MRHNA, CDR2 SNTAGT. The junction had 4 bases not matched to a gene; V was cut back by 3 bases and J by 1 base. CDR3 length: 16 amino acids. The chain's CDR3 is CASSDSGLASYNEQFF. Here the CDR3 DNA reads TGTGCCAGCAGTGATTCGGGACTAGCTTCCTACAATGAGCAGTTCTTC.

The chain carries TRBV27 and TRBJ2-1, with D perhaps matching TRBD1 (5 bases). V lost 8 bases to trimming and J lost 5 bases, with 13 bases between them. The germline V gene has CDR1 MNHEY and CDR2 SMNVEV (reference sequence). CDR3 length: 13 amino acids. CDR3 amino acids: CASSLGPNNEQFF. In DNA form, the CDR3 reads TGTGCCAGCTCCTTGGGGCCGAACAATGAGCAGTTCTTC.

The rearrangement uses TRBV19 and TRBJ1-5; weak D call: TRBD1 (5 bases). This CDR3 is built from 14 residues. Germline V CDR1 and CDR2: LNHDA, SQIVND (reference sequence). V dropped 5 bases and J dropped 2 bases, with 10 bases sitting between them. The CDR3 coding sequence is TGTGCCAGTAGTCCAGGGTCGGGCAATCAGCCCCAGCATTTT. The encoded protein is CASSPGSGNQPQHF.

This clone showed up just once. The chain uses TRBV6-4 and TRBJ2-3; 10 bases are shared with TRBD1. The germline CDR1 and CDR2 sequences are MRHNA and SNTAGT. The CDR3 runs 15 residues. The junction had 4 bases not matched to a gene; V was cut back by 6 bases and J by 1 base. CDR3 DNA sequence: TGTGCCAGCAGCGGGACAGGGGAAGGCACAGATACGCAGTATTTT. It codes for CASSGTGEGTDTQYF.

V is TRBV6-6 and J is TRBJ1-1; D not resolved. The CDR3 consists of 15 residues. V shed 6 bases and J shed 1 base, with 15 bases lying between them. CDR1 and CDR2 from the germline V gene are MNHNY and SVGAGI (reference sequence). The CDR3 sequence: CASSIIRRGNTEAFF. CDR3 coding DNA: TGTGCCAGCAGCATCATCCGACGAGGGAACACTGAAGCTTTCTTT.

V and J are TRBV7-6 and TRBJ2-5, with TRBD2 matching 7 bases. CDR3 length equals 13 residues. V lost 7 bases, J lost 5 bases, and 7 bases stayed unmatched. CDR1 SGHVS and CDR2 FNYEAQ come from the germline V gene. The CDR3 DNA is TGTGCCAGCAAAGCGTGGGAGGGGGAGACCCAGTACTTC. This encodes CASKAWEGETQYF.

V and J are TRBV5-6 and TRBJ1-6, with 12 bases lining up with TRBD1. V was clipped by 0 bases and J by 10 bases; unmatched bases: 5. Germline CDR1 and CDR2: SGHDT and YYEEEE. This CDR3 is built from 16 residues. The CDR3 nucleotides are TGTGCCAGCAGCTTGGGGGGACAGGGGGCTCGGTCACCCCTCCACTTT. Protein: CASSLGGQGARSPLHF.

This CDR3 reads CASSPGTGYEKLFF. For the CDR3, the DNA is TGTGCCAGCAGTCCCGGGACAGGGTATGAAAAACTGTTTTTT. This chain joins TRBV6-5 and TRBJ1-4; 9 nucleotides align to TRBD1. In germline, CDR1 is MNHEY, CDR2 SVGAGI. The CDR3 length is 14 residues. With 5 bases clipped from V and 6 bases from J, the junction kept 4 bases outside the gene matches.

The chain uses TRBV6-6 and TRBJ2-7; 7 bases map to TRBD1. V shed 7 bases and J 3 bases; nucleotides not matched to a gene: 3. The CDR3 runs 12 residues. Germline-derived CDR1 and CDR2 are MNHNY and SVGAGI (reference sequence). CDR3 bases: TGTGCCAGCACTAGACAGGGCTACGAGCAGTACTTC. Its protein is CASTRQGYEQYF.

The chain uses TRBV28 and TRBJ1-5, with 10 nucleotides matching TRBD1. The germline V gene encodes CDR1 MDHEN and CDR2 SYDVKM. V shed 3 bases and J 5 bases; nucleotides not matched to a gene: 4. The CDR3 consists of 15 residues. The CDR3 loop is CASSFGGQGDQPQHF. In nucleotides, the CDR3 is TGTGCCAGCAGTTTCGGTGGACAGGGGGATCAGCCCCAGCATTTT.

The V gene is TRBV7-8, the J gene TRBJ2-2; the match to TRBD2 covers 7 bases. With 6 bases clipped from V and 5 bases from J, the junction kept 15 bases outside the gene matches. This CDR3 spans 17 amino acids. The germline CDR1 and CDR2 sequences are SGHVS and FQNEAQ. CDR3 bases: TGTGCCAGCAGTCCCCGAAACGTAGCGGGCGGGACCGGGGAGCTGTTTTTT. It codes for CASSPRNVAGGTGELFF.

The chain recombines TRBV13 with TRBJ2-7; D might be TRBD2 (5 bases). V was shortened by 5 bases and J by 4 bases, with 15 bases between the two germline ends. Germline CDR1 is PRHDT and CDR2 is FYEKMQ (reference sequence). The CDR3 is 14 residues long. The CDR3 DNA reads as TGTGCCAGCAGCCCAGGCGGGCTGGGTTACGAGCAGTACTTC. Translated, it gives CASSPGGLGYEQYF.

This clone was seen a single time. For the CDR3, the DNA is TGTGCCAGCAGTGATACGGCTAACTATGGCTACACCTTC. It translates to CASSDTANYGYTF. The chain joins TRBV25-1 to TRBJ1-2, with D hard to call. From germline, CDR1 is MGHDK and CDR2 SYGVNS. The CDR3 consists of 13 residues. V shed 3 bases and J shed 0 bases, with 5 bases lying between them.